The TCR beta chain described here comes from a study of OX40 agonist ivuxolimab in advanced cancers. Findings and caveats of the study: Low normalized T-cell clonal expansion was additionally recorded for some nonresponders.

Data came from immunoSEQ multiplex PCR; TCRdb stores just in-frame clones and leaves some out. The table shows more than 65,000 clones, with roughly 90% occurring only once. A note on this clone: The antigen remains unidentified.

The sequence was collected from an adult with an advanced solid tumor such as melanoma, head and neck, liver or kidney cancer. This material consisted of CD4+ or CD8+ T cells sorted from blood, taken in a trial of the OX40 agonist ivuxolimab.

This chain's CDR3 is CASSFPTVSDTEAFF. As DNA, the CDR3 is TGTGCCAGCAGTTTTCCGACAGTTTCGGACACTGAAGCTTTCTTT. V is TRBV28 and J is TRBJ1-1, with D maybe TRBD1 (5 bases). This CDR3 region has 15 residues. Germline V gives CDR1 MDHEN, CDR2 SYDVKM. Trimming took 3 bases from V and 3 from J, leaving 14 bases between them.